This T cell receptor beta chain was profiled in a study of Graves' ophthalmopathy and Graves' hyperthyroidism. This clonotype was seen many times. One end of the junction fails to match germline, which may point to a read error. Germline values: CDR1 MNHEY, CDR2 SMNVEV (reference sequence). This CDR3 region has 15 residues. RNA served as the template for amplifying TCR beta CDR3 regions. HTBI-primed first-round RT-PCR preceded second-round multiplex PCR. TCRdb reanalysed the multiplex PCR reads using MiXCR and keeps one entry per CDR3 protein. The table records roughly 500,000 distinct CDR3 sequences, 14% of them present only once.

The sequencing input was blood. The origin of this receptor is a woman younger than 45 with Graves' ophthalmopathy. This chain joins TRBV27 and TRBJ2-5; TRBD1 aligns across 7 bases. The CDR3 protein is CASSTGTARQETRYF. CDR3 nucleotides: TGTGCCAGCAGTACCGGGACAGCCCGTCAAGAGACCCGGTACTTC.